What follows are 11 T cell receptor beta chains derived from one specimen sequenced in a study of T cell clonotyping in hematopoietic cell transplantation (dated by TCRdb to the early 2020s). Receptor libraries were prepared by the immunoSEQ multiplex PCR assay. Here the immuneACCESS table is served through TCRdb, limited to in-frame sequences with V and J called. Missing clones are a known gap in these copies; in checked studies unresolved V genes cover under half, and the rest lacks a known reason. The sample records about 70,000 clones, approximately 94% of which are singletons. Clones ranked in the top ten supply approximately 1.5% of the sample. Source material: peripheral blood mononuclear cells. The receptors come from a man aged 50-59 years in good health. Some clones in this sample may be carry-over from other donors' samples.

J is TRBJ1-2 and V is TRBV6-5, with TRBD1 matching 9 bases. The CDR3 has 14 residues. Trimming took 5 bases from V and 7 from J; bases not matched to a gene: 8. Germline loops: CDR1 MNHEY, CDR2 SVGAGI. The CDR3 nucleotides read TGTGCCAGCAGTAACGCCGGGACAGGGTTTGGCTACACCTTC. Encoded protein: CASSNAGTGFGYTF.

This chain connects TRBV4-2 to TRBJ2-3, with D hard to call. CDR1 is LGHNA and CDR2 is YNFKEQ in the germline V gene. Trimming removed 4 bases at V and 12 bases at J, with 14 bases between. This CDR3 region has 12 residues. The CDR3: CASSPPLGPQYF. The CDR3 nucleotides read TGTGCCAGCAGCCCTCCCTTGGGCCCCCAGTATTTT.

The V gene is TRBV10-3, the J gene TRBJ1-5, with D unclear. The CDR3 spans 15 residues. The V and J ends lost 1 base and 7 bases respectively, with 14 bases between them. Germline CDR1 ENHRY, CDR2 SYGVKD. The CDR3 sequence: CAISEYAEIGQPQHF. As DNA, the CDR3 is TGTGCCATCAGTGAGTACGCGGAAATTGGGCAGCCCCAGCATTTT.

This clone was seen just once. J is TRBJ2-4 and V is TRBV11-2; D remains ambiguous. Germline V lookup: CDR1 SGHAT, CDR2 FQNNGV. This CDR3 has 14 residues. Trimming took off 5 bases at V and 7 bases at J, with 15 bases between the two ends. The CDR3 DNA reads TGTGCCAGCAGCCCCAACCAGTTCGGGAACATTCAGTACTTC. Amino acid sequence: CASSPNQFGNIQYF.

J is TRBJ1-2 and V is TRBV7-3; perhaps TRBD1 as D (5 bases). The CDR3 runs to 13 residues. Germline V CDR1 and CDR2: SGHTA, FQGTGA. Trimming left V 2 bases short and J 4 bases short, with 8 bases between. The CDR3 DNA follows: TGTGCCAGCAGCTTACAGGGAACCTATGGCTACACCTTC. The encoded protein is CASSLQGTYGYTF.

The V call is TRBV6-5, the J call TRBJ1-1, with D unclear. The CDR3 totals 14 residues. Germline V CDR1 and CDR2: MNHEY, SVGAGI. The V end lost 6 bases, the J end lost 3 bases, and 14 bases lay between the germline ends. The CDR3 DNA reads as TGTGCCAGCAGCCCCCGGACGGGCTACACTGAAGCTTTCTTT. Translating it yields CASSPRTGYTEAFF.

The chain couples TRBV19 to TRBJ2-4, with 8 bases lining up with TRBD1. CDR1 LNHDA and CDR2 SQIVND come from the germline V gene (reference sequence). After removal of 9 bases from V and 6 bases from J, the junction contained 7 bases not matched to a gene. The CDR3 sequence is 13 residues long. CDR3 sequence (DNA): TGTGCCAGCAGTCAGGGGGCGGTAAACATTCAGTACTTC. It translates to CASSQGAVNIQYF.

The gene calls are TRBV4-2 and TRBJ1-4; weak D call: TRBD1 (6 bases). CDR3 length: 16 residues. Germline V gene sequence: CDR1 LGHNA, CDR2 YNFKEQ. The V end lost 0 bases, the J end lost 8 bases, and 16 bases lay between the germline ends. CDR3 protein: CASSQDGQGQQEKLFF. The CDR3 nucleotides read TGTGCCAGCAGCCAAGATGGGCAGGGACAACAAGAAAAACTGTTTTTT.

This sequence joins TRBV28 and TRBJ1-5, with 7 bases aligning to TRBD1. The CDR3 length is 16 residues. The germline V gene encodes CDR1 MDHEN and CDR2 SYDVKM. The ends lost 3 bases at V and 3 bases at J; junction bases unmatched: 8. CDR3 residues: CASSFSRQGSNQPQHF. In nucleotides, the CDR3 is TGTGCCAGCAGTTTTTCCCGACAGGGATCCAATCAGCCCCAGCATTTT.

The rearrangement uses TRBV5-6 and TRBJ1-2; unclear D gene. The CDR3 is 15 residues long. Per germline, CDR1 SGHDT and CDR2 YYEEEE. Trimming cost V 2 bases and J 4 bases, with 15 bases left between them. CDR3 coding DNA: TGTGCCAGCAGCTTTGAAGGGTCCTTCTCCTATGGCTACACCTTC. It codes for CASSFEGSFSYGYTF.

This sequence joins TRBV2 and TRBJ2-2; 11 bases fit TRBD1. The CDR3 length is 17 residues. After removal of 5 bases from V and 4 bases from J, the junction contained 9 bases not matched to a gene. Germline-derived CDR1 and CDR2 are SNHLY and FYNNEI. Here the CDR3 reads CASSTSDRGLVTGELFF. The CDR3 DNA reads TGTGCCAGCAGTACCTCGGACAGGGGGCTTGTCACCGGGGAGCTGTTTTTT.